This T cell receptor beta chain stems from a study of cytomegalovirus exposure and HLA in healthy donors (TCRdb year 2017). Background for the entire study: An earlier analysis of around 600 of the donors reported 250 to 300 Gb of sequence data and some 100 million unique TCR beta sequences from some 180 million T cells. An early release that covered about 600 HLA-typed donors contained around 300 gigabases of sequencing data and tens of millions of unique TCR sequences. The genetic ancestry cluster associated with self-reported Caucasian donors included 81% of the roughly 380 genotyped donors. The study aimed to test whether signatures of past pathogen exposure could be identified by cataloging public T cell receptors. The T cell repertoires of 700 or so subjects were profiled by immunosequencing and related to cytomegalovirus serostatus. Besides the first cohort of approximately 710 subjects, a separate validation cohort made up of 120 different subjects was used. To predict cytomegalovirus infection status, the study brought together high-throughput TCR immunosequencing, statistical association of individual TCRs with disease status, and machine learning. In a later analysis, previously published TCR beta repertoires from more than 500 donors were re-analyzed and high-resolution HLA genotyping was added so that TCR occurrence patterns could be studied. In the later analysis, no new phenotypic data were used to find candidate immune exposures; instead, reliance was placed on TCR beta sequences and their occurrence across donors. An earlier analysis of 587 of the donors used high-throughput TCR beta sequencing to judge whether each TCR beta V gene segment behaved as functional or pseudogenic. Donor age, sex, ethnicity and CMV serostatus were collected together with the repertoire data. In a later genetic analysis, genome-wide SNP genotypes for 398 of the 666 donors were used, and that subset was treated as a discovery cohort. Every repertoire in the discovery cohort had been generated on one and the same sequencing platform. Both class I and class II loci were covered by HLA typing, at four-digit resolution. Typing coverage varied by locus: 629-630 donors for A, B, C, DRB1 and DQB1; approximately 560 for DQA1; over 600 for DPA1; roughly 470 for DPB1. Because of strong linkage in the cohort, 5 or 6 DR-DQ haplotypes were treated as single units for association and clustering. On average, approximately 250,000 unique TCR beta nucleotide sequences were sequenced per donor among 398 genotyped donors of the cohort, with around 19% of those sequences being non-productive.

Library preparation used the immunoSEQ multiplex PCR assay. The multiplex PCR relied on a mix of 60 forward primers for TCR Vbeta segments and 13 reverse primers for TCR Jbeta segments. The CDR3 region of rearranged TCR beta genes was amplified from genomic DNA by a multiplex PCR assay. The Illumina HiSeq System was used to sequence the amplified TCR beta libraries as 87-base-pair reads. The paper's data handling went like this. A later analysis counted around 72 million unique TCR beta chains across the 666 repertoires, and some 12 million of these chains were shared by at least two donors. A nearest-neighbor algorithm error-corrected the raw reads and collapsed the reads into unique sequences, merging closely related sequences to remove PCR and sequencing errors. V, D and J gene segments were assigned by aligning CDR3 sequences to IMGT reference sequences. For a sequence to be retained, a match of at least six nucleotides was required to both a V gene segment and a J gene segment. Rearrangements were called productive when the CDR3 lacked stop codons and stayed in frame with V and J; all others were non-productive. CDR3 was defined according to IMGT convention as the region running from the second conserved V-encoded cysteine to the conserved J-encoded phenylalanine. Sequences without an unambiguous match to a single V gene segment were excluded from the earlier analysis of about 600 of the donors. An earlier analysis of under 750 of the donors called V segments functional above 56.7% productive rearrangements and segregating when the between-donor standard deviation exceeded 5%. A statistical classification framework was built to diagnose cytomegalovirus status from the catalog of TCR beta chain sequences. In a later analysis, TCR nucleotide sequences were compared against IMGT/GENE-DB human TR gene sequences so that V and J genes could be assigned. The TCRdist pipeline was used in a later analysis to assign CDR3 sequences and most-parsimonious VDJ recombination scenarios. In a later analysis, each TCR beta chain was defined by its CDR3 amino acid sequence together with its V-gene family, and reads without a unique V-gene family were excluded. To address suspected cross-contamination and a sequencing artifact, a later analysis removed 592 highly shared, low-generation-probability nucleotide sequences. In a later analysis, a clonal expansion index was calculated for each public chain from normalized within-repertoire ranks of inferred template counts. Generation probabilities in a later analysis came from a VDJ recombination model fitted to out-of-frame rearrangements, and those results were checked against IGoR. Hypergeometric tests were used in a later analysis to score TCR-TCR, TCR-HLA and TCR-CMV co-occurrence, with a repertoire-size bias correction applied to the TCR pairs. A later analysis estimated false discovery rates by permuting HLA or CMV assignments 20 times. In a later analysis, co-occurring TCRs were grouped with DBSCAN, and TCRdist sequence similarity was added when clustering was performed within HLA-allele-positive subsets. Repertoires with fewer than 30,000 or more than 120,000 public chains were left out of co-occurrence clustering, as were five repertoires with anomalous nucleotide sharing. This immuneACCESS table, as held by TCRdb, lists in-frame sequences with V and J called but not all clones. Of the missing ones, under half trace to an unresolved V gene in checked studies; the others have no known cause. V and J calls and clone size come straight from that table; D and trimming were deduced from the DNA. The sample includes 110,000 or so clones, with 74% observed a single time. The ten largest clonotypes hold around 10% of the sample.

The cohort comprised under 700 healthy bone marrow donors. All cohort members were sampled while nominally healthy, although unrecorded immune exposures were likely present. The donor tested CMV seropositive, placing the donor among the 289 seropositive members of the cohort. A peripheral blood sample was provided by each donor, and peripheral blood mononuclear cells were used for TCR beta sequencing. The Qiagen DNeasy Blood Extraction Kit was used to extract genomic DNA from the blood cell samples. In this sample, this clone turned up once. Its target antigen remains unknown. The input lacks base qualities; no much larger clone sits a single base away. Study-wide findings and limitations: According to the authors, the approach could potentially be generalized to other disease states and immunological phenotypes. The study listed 150 to 200 TCR beta chains as associated with cytomegalovirus. Roughly uniform sequencing depth across donors was assumed in presence/absence analyses, although this assumption may not hold. A later analysis found that most CMV-associated TCR beta chains appeared HLA-restricted, with HLA associations seemingly driven largely by CMV exposure. Most TCR sequences were seen in very few donors, while some public TCRs were found in many individuals. According to a later analysis, parvovirus B19, influenza, CMV and Epstein-Barr virus appeared linked to several top co-occurrence clusters. Because the 87-base-pair reads could not distinguish some IMGT-functional V segments, including TRBV6-2 and TRBV6-3, those segments were excluded. In an earlier analysis of about 600 of the donors, most TCR beta V segments appeared in productive rearrangements about 90% or about 30% of the time, broadly matching IMGT annotations. The classifier was reported to diagnose cytomegalovirus status with high specificity and sensitivity in both the original and validation cohorts. Because counts were too low, roughly 16 rarely observed V segments, including chromosome 9 orphons, were excluded from the earlier analysis of 500 to 700 of the donors. This cohort had only TCR beta chains sequenced, and the lack of alpha or paired-chain data limited which features could be detected. Because some donors lacked HLA typing at each locus, the association tests relied only on the typed subset. For the cohort, immune exposure information was limited to CMV serostatus. In vitro tests confirmed that three of the cytomegalovirus-associated TCR beta chains recognize cytomegalovirus antigens. Linkage disequilibrium might explain the correlated functional status among segregating V segments, but an unknown experimental factor could not be ruled out. An association between a missense DCLRE1C variant and V-gene and J-gene trimming of TCR beta chains was found in a later genetic analysis and replicated in an independent cohort. A cluster of highly shared sequence variants was judged likely to represent a technical artifact of the sequencing pipeline. In a later analysis, HLA-associated TCR beta chains showed more clonal expansion and lower generation probabilities than non-associated chains that were equally common. A further reported finding was that TCR beta sequences accurately predicted the HLA-A and HLA-B alleles for most subjects in the first cohort. Specific HLA alleles were associated with 16,951 TCR beta sequences at a false discovery rate of 0.05 in a later analysis. When HLA alleles, especially DR and DQ, strongly co-occurred, attributing TCR associations to individual alleles was difficult. In a later genetic analysis, fewer N-insertions in productive TCRs were reported among donors in an Asian-associated ancestry cluster than the 666-donor mean. According to a later analysis, TCR association rates differed among HLA loci, with DRB1 alleles showing the most associated TCRs and HLA-C alleles showing the fewest.

The junction shows trimming of 8 bases on V and 0 bases on J, and the gene matches do not reach 3 bases of it. There are 15 amino acids in the CDR3, from cysteine to phenylalanine inclusive. The CDR3 DNA has 45 bases and is translated from base 1. CDR1 and CDR2 (SGHTA, FQGNSA) derive from the germline V gene. What was sequenced was PBMCs. The receptor was derived from a woman aged 45-60 years in good health and CMV-seropositive. The V gene is TRBV7-2 and the J gene is TRBJ2-3; 12 bases in the junction line up with TRBD2. The CDR3 here reads CASAGTSGSTDTQYF. The nucleotide sequence reads TGTGCCAGCGCAGGGACTAGCGGGAGCACAGATACGCAGTATTTT.